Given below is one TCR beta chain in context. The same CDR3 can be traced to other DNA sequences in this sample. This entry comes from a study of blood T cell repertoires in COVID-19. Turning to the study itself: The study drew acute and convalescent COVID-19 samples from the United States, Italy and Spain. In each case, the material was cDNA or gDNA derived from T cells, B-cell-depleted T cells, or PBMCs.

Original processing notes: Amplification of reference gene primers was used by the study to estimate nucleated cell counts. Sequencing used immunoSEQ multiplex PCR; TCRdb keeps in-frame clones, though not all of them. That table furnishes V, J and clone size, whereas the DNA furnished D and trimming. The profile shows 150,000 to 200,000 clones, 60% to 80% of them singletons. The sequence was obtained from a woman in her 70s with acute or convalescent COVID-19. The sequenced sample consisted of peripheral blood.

The CDR3 here is CASSYPLQGNSNQPQHF. As DNA, the CDR3 is TGTGCCAGCAGTTACCCACTTCAGGGGAATAGCAATCAGCCCCAGCATTTT. This chain links TRBV6-2 or TRBV6-3 with TRBJ1-5; D possibly corresponds to TRBD1 (6 bases). Trimming left V 2 bases short and J 0 bases short, with 14 bases between. Germline CDR1 MNHEY, CDR2 SVGEGT. This CDR3 has 17 amino acids.